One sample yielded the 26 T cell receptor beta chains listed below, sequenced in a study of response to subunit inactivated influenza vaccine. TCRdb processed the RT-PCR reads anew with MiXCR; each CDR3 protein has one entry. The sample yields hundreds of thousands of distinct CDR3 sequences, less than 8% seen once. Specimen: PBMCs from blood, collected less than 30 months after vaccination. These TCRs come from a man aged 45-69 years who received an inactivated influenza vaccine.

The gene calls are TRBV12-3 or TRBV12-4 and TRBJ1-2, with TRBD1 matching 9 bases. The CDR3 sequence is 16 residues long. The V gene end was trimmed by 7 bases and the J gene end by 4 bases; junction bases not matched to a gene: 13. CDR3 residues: CASTPPNRGPSYGYTF. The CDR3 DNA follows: TGTGCCAGCACTCCCCCCAACAGGGGGCCCTCCTATGGCTACACCTTC.

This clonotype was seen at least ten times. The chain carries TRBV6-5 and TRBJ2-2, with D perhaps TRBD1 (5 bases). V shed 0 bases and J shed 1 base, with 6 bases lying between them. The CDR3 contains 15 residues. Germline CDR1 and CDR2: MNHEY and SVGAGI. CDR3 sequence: CASSYSDRNTGELFF. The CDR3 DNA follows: TGTGCCAGCAGTTACTCCGACAGGAACACCGGGGAGCTGTTTTTT.

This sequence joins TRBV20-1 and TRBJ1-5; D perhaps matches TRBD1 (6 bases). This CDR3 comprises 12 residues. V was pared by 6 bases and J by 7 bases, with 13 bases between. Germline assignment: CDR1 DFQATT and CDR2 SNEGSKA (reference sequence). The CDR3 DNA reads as TGCAGTGCCGCCGGAGGACAGCAGCCCCAGCATTTT. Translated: CSAAGGQQPQHF.

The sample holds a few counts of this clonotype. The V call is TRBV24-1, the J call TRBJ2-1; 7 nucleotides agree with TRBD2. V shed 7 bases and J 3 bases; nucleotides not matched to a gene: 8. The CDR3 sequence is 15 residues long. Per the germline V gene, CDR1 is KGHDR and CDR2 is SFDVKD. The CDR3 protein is CATSTGEGLYNEQFF. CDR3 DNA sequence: TGTGCCACCAGCACGGGGGAGGGCCTCTACAATGAGCAGTTCTTC.

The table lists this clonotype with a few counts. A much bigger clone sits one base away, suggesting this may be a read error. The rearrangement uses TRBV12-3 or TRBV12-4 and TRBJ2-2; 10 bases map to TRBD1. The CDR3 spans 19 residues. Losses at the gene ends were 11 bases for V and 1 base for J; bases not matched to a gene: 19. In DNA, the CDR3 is TGTGCCCCCCGAGATGGGGACAGGGGTTTAGTGTGGAACACCGGGGAGCTGTTTTTT. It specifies CAPRDGDRGLVWNTGELFF.

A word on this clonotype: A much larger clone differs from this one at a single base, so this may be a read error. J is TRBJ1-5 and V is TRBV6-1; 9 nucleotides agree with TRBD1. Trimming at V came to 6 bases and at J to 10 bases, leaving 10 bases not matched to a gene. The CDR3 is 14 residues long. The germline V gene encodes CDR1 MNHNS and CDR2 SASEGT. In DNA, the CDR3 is TGTGCCAGCAGGGGACAGGGAGGGAGTCATCCCCAGCATTTT. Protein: CASRGQGGSHPQHF.

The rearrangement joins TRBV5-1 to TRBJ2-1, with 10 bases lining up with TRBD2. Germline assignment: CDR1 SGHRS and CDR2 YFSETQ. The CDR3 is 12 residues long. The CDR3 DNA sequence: TGCGCATGTGAAGCGGGAGGGAATGAGCAGTTCTTC. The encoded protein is CACEAGGNEQFF.

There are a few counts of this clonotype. The CDR3 region has the DNA TGTGCCAGCAGCCAAGATTGGGCGGGCACCGGGGAGCTGTTTTTT. It specifies CASSQDWAGTGELFF. The V and J genes are TRBV4-2 and TRBJ2-2, with TRBD2 as a possible D gene (5 bases). Germline lookup yields CDR1 LGHNA and CDR2 YNFKEQ. The CDR3 consists of 15 residues. V was shortened by 0 bases and J by 4 bases, with 9 bases between the two germline ends.

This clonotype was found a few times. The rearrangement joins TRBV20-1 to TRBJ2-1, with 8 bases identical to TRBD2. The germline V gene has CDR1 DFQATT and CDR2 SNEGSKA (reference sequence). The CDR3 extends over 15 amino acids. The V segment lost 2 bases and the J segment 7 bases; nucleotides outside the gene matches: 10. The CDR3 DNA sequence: TGCAGTGCTAGACAACCCGGGGGGGAATTAAATGAGCAGTTCTTC. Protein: CSARQPGGELNEQFF.

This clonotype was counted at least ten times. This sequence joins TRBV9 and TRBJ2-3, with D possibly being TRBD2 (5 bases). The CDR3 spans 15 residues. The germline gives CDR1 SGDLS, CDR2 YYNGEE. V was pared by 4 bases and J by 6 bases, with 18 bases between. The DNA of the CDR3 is TGTGCCAGCAGCCCCGGACTGATCCACGTGGATACGCAGTATTTT. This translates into CASSPGLIHVDTQYF.

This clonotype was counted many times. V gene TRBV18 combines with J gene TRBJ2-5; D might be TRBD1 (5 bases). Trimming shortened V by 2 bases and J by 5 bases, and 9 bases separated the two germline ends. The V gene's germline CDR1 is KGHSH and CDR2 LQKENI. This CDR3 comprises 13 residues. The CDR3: CASSPAGFETQYF. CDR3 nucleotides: TGTGCCAGCTCACCAGCAGGGTTCGAGACCCAGTACTTC.

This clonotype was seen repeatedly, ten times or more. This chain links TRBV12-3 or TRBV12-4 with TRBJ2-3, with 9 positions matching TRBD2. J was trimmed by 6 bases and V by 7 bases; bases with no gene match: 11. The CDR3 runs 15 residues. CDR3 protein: CASNKGLAFFDTQYF. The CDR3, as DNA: TGTGCCAGCAATAAGGGACTAGCTTTCTTTGATACGCAGTATTTT.

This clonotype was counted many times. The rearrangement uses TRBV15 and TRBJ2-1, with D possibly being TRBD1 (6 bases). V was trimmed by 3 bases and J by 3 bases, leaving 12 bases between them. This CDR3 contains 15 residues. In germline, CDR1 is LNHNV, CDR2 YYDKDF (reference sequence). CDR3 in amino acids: CATSSHGQFYNEQFF. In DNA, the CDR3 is TGTGCCACCAGCAGCCATGGACAGTTCTACAATGAGCAGTTCTTC.

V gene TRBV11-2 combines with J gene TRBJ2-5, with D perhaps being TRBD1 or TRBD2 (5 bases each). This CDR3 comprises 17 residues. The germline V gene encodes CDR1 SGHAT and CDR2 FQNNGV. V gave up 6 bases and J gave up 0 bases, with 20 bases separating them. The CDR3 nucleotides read TGTGCCAGCAGTAAATACCCGGGACGGACGTACCAAGAGACCCAGTACTTC. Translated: CASSKYPGRTYQETQYF. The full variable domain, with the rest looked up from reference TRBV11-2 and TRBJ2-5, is EAGVAQSPRYKIIEKRQSVAFWCNPISGHATLYWYQQILGQGPKLLIQFQNNGVVDDSQLPKDRFSAERLKGVDSTLKIQPAKLEDSAVYLCASSKYPGRTYQETQYFGPGTRLLVL.

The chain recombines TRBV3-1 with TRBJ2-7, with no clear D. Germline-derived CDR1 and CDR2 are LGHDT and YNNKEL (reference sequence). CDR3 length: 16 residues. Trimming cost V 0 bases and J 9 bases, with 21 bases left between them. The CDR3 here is CASSQDWRHTGSGQYF. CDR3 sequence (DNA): TGTGCCAGCAGCCAAGATTGGAGACACACCGGTTCGGGGCAGTACTTC.

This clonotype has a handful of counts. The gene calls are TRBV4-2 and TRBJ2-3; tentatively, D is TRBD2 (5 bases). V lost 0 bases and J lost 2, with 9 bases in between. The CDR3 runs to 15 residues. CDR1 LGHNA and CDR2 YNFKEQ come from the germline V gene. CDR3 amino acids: CASSQETGITDTQYF. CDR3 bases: TGTGCCAGCAGCCAAGAAACGGGGATCACAGATACGCAGTATTTT.

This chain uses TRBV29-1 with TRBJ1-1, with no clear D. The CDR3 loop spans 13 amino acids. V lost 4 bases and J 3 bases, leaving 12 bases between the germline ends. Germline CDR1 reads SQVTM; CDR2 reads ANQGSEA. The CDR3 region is CSVVDLVDTEAFF. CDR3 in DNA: TGCAGCGTTGTTGATTTAGTGGACACTGAAGCTTTCTTT.

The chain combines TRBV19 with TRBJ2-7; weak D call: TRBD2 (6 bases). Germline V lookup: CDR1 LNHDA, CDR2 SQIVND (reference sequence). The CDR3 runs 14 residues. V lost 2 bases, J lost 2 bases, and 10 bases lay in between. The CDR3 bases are TGTGCCAGTAGTATAATTAGCGGAGCCTACGAGCAGTACTTC. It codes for CASSIISGAYEQYF.

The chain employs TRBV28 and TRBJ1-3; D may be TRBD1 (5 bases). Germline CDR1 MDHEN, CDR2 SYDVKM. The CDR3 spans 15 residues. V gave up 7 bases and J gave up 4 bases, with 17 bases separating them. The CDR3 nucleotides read TGTGCCAGCAACCCTGACAGAGGCTTAGGAAACACCATATATTTT. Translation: CASNPDRGLGNTIYF.

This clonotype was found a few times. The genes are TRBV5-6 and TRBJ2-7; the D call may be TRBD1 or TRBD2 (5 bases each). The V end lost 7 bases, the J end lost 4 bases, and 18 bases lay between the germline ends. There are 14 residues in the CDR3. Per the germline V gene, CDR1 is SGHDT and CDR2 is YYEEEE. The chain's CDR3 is CASSSPGTTYEQYF. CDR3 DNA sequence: TGTGCCAGCTCATCGCCGGGGACCACTTACGAGCAGTACTTC.

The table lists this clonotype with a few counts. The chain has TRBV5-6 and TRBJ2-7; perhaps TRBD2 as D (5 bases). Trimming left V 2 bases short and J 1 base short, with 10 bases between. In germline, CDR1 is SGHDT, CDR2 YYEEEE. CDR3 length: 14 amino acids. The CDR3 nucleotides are TGTGCCAGCAGCTTTTTGCTAGCTTCCTACGAGCAGTACTTC. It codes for CASSFLLASYEQYF.

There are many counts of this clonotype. The CDR3 DNA reads TGCAGTGCTCAAGGACAGGGGATTAACTATGGCTACACCTTC. It encodes CSAQGQGINYGYTF. This sequence joins TRBV20-1 and TRBJ1-2, with 9 bases aligning to TRBD1. CDR3 length: 14 residues. Per the germline V gene, CDR1 is DFQATT and CDR2 is SNEGSKA (reference sequence). Losses at the gene ends were 5 bases for V and 1 base for J; bases not matched to a gene: 5.

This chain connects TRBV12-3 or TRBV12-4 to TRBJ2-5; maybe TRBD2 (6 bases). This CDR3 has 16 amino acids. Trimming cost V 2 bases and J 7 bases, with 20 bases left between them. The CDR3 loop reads CASSLRERVLKGTQYF. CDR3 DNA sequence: TGTGCCAGCAGTTTACGGGAGAGGGTCCTAAAAGGGACCCAGTACTTC.

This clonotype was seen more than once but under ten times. The CDR3 DNA reads as TGCAGTGCTAGAGATGGGACAGTGAAATATGAAGCTTTCTTT. Translation gives CSARDGTVKYEAFF. The chain links TRBV20-1 to TRBJ1-1; 7 nucleotides align to TRBD1. Germline V lookup: CDR1 DFQATT, CDR2 SNEGSKA (reference sequence). The CDR3 sequence is 14 residues long. Unmatched junction bases numbered 8, after V lost 0 bases and J lost 7 bases.

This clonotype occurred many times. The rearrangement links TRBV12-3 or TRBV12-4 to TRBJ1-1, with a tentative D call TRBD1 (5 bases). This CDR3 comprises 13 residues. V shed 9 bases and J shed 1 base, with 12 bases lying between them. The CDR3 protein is CASTGTENTEAFF. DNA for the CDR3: TGTGCCAGTACCGGGACCGAGAACACTGAAGCTTTCTTT.

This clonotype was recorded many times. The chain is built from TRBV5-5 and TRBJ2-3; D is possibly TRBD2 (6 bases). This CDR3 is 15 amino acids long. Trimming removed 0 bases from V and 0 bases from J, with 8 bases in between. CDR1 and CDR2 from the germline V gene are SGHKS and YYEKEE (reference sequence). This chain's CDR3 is CASSLERGSTDTQYF. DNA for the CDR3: TGTGCCAGCAGCTTGGAACGGGGGAGCACAGATACGCAGTATTTT.